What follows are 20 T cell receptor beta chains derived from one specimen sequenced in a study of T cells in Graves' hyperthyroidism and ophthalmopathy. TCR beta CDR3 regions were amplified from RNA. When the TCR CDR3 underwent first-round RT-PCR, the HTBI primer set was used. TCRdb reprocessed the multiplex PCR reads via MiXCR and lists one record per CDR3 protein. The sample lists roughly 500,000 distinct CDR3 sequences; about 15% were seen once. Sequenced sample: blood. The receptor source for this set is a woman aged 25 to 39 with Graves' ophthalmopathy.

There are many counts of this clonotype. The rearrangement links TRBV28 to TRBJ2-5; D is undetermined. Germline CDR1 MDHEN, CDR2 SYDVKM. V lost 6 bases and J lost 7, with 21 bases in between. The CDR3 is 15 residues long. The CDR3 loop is CASSLVRKKRLTQYF. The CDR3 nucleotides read TGTGCCAGCAGCCTCGTAAGGAAGAAGAGACTGACCCAGTACTTC.

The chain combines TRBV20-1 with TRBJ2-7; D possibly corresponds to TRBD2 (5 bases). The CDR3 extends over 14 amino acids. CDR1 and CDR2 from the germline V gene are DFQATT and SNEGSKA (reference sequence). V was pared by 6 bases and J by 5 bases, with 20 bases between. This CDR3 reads CSASRPEGLDEQYF. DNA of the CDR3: TGCAGTGCATCACGCCCAGAGGGTCTGGACGAGCAGTACTTC.

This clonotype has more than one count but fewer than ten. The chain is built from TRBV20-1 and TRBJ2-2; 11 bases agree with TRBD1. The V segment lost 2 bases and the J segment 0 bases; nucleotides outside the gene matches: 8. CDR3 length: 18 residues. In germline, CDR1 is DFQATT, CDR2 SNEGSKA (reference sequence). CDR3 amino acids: CSARRGTGGLANTGELFF. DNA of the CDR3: TGCAGTGCTAGAAGAGGGACAGGGGGTCTCGCGAACACCGGGGAGCTGTTTTTT.

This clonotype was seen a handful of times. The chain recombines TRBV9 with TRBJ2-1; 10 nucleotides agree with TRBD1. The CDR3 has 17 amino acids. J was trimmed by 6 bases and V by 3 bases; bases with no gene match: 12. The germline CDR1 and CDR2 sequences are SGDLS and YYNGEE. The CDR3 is CASSDTLGDRGLNEQFF. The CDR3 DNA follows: TGTGCCAGCAGCGACACTCTCGGGGACAGGGGCCTCAATGAGCAGTTCTTC.

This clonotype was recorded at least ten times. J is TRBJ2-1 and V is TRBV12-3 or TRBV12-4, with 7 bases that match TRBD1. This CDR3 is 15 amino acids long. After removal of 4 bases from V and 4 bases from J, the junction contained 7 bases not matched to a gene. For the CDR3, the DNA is TGTGCCAGCAGTTCAACCTCGGGACAGTACAATGAGCAGTTCTTC. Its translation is CASSSTSGQYNEQFF.

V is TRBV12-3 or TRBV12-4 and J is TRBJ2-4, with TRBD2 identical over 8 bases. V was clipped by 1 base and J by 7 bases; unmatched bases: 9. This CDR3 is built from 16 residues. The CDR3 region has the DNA TGTGCCAGCAGTTTAGGTGTCGGGGGGGGTCCGAACATTCAGTACTTC. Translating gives CASSLGVGGGPNIQYF.

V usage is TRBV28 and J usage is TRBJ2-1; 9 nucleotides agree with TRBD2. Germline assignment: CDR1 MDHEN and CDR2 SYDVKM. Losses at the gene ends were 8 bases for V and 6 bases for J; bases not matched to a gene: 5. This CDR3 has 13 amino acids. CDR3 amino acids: CASRPSGANEQFF. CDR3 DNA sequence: TGTGCCAGCCGGCCTAGCGGGGCCAATGAGCAGTTCTTC.

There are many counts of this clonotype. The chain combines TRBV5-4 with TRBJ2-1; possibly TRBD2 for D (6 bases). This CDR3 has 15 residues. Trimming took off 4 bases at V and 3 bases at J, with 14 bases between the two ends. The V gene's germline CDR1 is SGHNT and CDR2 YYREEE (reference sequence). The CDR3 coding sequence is TGTGCCAGCAGCCTCAGTGGGGGGTTCTACAATGAGCAGTTCTTC. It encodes CASSLSGGFYNEQFF.

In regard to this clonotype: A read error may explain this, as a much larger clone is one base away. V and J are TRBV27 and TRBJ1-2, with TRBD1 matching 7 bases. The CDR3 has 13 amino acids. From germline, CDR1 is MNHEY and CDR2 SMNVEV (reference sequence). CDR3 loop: CASSSRSGGGYAF. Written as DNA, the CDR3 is TGTGCCAGCAGTTCTCGCTCAGGGGGTGGCTACGCCTTC.

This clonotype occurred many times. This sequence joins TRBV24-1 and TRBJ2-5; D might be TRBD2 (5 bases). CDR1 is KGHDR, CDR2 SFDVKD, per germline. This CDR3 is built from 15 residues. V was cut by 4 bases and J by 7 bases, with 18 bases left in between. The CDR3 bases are TGTGCCACCAGTGACCCATCGGGCCTAGAGGGGACCCAGTACTTC. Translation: CATSDPSGLEGTQYF.

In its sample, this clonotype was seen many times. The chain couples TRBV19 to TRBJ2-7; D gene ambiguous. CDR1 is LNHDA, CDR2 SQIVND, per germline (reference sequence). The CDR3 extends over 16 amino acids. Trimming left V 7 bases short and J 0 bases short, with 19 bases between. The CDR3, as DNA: TGTGCCAGTACCCCAACGGGCGGCAGAGTCTCCTACGAGCAGTACTTC. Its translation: CASTPTGGRVSYEQYF. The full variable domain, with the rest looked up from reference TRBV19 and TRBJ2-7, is DGGITQSPKYLFRKEGQNVTLSCEQNLNHDAMYWYRQDPGQGLRLIYYSQIVNDFQKGDIAEGYSVSREKKESFPLTVTSAQKNPTAFYLCASTPTGGRVSYEQYFGPGTRLTVT.

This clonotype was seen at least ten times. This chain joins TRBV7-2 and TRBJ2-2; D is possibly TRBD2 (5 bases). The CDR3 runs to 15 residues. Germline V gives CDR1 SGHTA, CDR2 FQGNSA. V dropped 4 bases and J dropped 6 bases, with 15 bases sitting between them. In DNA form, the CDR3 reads TGTGCCAGCAGCTACCGCCCGGGATTTGCCGGGGAGCTGTTTTTT. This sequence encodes CASSYRPGFAGELFF.

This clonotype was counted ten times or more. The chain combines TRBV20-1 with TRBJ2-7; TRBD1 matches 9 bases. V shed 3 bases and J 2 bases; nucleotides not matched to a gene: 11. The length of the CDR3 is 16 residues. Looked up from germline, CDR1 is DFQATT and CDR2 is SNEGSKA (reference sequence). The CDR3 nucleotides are TGCAGTGCTAGGAACCCTACCGGGACAGGGACCTACGAGCAGTACTTC. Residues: CSARNPTGTGTYEQYF.

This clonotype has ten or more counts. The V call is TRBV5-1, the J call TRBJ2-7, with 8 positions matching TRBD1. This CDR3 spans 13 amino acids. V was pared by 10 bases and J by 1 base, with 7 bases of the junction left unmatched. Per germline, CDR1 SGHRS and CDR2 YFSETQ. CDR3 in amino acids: CASRRDRSYEQYF. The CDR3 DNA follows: TGCGCCTCGAGGCGGGACAGGTCCTACGAGCAGTACTTC.

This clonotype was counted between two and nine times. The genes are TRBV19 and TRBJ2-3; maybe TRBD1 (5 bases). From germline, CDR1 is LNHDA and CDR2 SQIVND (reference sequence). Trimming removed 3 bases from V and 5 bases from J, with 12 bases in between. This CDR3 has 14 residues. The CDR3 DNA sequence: TGTGCCAGTAGTATTGGCATCAGGGAAGATACGCAGTATTTT. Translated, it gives CASSIGIREDTQYF.

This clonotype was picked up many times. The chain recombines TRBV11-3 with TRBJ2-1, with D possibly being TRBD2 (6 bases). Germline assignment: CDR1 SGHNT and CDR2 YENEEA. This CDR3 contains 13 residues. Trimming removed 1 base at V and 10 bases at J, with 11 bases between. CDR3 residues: CASSLAPSDEQFF. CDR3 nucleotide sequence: TGTGCCAGCAGCTTAGCCCCTAGCGACGAGCAGTTCTTC.

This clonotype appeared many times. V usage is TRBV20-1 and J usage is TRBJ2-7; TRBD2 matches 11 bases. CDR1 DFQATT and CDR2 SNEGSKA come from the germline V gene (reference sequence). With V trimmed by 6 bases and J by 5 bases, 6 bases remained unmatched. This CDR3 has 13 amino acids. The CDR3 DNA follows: TGCAGTGCACCGCTAGCGGGAGGAAACGAGCAGTACTTC. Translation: CSAPLAGGNEQYF.

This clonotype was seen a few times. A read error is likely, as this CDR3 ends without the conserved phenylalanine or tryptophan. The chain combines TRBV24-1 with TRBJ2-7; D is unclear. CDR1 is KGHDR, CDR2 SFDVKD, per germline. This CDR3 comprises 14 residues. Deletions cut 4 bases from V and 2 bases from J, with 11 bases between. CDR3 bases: TGTGCCACCAGTGAGTCTTTCACCCCCTACGAGCAGTACTCC. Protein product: CATSESFTPYEQYS.

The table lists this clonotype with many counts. The CDR3 protein is CASSLSGTPYNEQFF. The CDR3 DNA reads as TGTGCCAGCAGCCTTAGCGGGACCCCCTACAATGAGCAGTTCTTC. The V and J genes are TRBV3-1 and TRBJ2-1; 8 nucleotides agree with TRBD2. V was clipped by 4 bases and J by 2 bases; unmatched bases: 4. Germline V gene sequence: CDR1 LGHDT, CDR2 YNNKEL (reference sequence). The CDR3 has 15 amino acids.

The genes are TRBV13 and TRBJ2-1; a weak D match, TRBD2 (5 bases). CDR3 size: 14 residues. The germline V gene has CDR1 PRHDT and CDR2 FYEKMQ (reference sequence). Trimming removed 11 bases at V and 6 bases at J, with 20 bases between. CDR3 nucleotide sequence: TGTGCCTTCTCCCGGGATCGTCGTTTCAATGAGCAGTTCTTC. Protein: CAFSRDRRFNEQFF.